The entry that follows covers one TCR beta chain sequence. There are a few counts of this clonotype. The specificity of this receptor is unknown. The record has no base qualities; no much larger clone is one base away. V is pruned by 2 bases and J by 6 bases, leaving 7 bases of the junction without a gene match. CDR1 ENHRY and CDR2 SYGVKD were looked up in the germline V gene. The CDR3 has 15 amino acids, counting the end cysteine and phenylalanine. Only the CDR3 region is kept as DNA, spanning 45 bases read in frame from base 1. Library preparation used PCR. Sequencing instrument: Illumina HiSeq 2500. TCR libraries were prepared with molecular barcoding, using unique molecular identifiers to normalize TCRbeta repertoire quantification. TCRdb reanalyzed the raw reads on its own, using fastp at Q25 for trimming and MiXCR for clone calling, and kept in-frame beta chains. Entries are consolidated by CDR3 protein sequence, retaining the most common genes and DNA. Recorded for this sample are 640,000 or so distinct CDR3 sequences; approximately 16% of them occurred a single time. The top ten clones comprise about 1.1% of the sample.

The sample is drawn from a study of T-cell reconstitution after alpha-beta-depleted transplantation in children (dated by TCRdb to the mid-2010s). Broadly, across the study: Using TCR repertoire profiling, the study followed T-cell immune reconstitution in a quantitative way in children after TCRalphabeta/CD19-depleted allogeneic hematopoietic cell transplantation.

The V and J segments used are TRBV10-3 and TRBJ1-5, with TRBD1 identical over 7 junction bases. Sequences were derived from PBMCs from the stem cell graft donor, sampled from the stem cell graft. The TCR was taken from a human donor who donated a stem cell graft to a child with acute myeloid leukemia. The CDR3 reads CAISEGSRGSQPQHF. At the DNA level, the sequence is TGTGCCATCAGTGAGGGATCCAGGGGGAGTCAGCCCCAGCATTTT.